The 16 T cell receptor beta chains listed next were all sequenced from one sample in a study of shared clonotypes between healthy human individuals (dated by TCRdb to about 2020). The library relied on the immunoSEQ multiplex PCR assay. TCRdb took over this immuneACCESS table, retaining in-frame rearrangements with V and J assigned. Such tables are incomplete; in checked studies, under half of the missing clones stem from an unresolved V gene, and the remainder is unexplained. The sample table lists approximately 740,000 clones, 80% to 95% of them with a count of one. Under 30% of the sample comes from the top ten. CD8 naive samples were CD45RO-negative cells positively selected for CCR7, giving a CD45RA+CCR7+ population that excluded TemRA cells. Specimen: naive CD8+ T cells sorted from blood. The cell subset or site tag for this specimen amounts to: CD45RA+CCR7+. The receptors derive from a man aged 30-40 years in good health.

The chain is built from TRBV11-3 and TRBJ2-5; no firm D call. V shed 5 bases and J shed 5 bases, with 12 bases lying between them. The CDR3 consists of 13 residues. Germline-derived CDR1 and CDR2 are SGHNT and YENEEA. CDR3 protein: CASSPPGEETQYF. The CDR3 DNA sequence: TGTGCCAGCAGCCCTCCGGGTGAGGAGACCCAGTACTTC.

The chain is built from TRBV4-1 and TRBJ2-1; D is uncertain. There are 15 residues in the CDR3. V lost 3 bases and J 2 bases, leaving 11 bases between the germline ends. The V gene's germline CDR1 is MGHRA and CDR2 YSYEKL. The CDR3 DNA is TGCGCCAGCAGCCATGAGCGTACAGCCTACAATGAGCAGTTCTTC. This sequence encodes CASSHERTAYNEQFF.

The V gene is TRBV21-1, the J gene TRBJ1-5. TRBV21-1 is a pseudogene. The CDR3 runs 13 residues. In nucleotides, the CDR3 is TGTGCCAGCAGCAAAGGTTTCTGGGGTCCCCAGCATTTT. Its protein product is CASSKGFWGPQHF.

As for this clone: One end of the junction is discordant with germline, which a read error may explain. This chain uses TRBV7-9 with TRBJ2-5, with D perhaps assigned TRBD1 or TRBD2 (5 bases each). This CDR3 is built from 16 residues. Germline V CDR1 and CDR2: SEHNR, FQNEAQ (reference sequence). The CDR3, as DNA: TGTGCCAGCAGCTTAGTCGTCAGGGACCCTCAAGGGACCCAGTACTTC. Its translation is CASSLVVRDPQGTQYF.

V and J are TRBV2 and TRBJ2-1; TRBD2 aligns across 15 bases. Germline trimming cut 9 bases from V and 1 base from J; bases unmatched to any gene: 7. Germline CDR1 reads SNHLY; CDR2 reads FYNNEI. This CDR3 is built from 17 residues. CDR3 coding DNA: TGTGCCAGTCCGGGACTAGCGGGAGGACAATCCTACAATGAGCAGTTCTTC. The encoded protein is CASPGLAGGQSYNEQFF.

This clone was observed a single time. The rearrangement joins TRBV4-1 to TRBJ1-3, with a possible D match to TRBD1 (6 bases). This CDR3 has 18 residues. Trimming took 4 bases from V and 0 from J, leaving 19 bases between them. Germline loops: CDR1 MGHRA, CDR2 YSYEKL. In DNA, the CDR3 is TGCGCCAGCAGCCCCCCAAACAGACAGGATTCCTCTGGAAACACCATATATTTT. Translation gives CASSPPNRQDSSGNTIYF.

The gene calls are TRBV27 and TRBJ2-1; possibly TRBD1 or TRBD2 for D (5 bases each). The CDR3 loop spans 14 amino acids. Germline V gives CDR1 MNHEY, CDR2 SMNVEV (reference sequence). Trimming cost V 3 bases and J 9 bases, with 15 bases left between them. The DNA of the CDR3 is TGTGCCAGCAGTTTTTGGGGGTTATCGCTTGAGCAGTTCTTC. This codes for CASSFWGLSLEQFF.

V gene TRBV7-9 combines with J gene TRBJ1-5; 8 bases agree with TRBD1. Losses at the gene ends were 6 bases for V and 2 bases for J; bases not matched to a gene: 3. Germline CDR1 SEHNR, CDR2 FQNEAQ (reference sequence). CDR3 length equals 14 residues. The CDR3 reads CASSQTGGNQPQHF. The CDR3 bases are TGTGCCAGCAGTCAGACAGGGGGCAATCAGCCCCAGCATTTT. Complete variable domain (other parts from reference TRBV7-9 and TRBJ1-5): DTGVSQNPRHKITKRGQNVTFRCDPISEHNRLYWYRQTLGQGPEFLTYFQNEAQLEKSRLLSDRFSAERPKGSFSTLEIQRTEQGDSAMYLCASSQTGGNQPQHFGDGTRLSIL.

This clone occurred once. CDR3 sequence reads: CSARDRGLAGELFF. The DNA of the CDR3 is TGCAGCGCTCGGGACAGGGGTCTCGCCGGGGAGCTGTTTTTT. The chain recombines TRBV29-1 with TRBJ2-2; 10 bases align to TRBD1. The J segment lost 6 bases and the V segment lost 7 bases, leaving 8 bases of the junction unmatched. Germline V gene sequence: CDR1 SQVTM, CDR2 ANQGSEA. There are 14 residues in the CDR3.

The CDR3 DNA is TGCGCCAGCAGCTTGGAGGGTAGCGGGAGCTCCTACAATGAGCAGTTCTTC. As protein: CASSLEGSGSSYNEQFF. The V gene is TRBV5-1, the J gene TRBJ2-1; 9 positions agree with TRBD2. Losses at the gene ends were 0 bases for V and 0 bases for J; bases not matched to a gene: 4. Germline V lookup: CDR1 SGHRS, CDR2 YFSETQ. The length of the CDR3 is 17 residues.

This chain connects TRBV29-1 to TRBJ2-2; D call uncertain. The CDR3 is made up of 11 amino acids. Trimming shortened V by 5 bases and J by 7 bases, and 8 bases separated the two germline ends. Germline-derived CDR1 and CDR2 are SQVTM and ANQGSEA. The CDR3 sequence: CSVFDGGELFF. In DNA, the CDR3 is TGCAGCGTTTTTGACGGCGGGGAGCTGTTTTTT.

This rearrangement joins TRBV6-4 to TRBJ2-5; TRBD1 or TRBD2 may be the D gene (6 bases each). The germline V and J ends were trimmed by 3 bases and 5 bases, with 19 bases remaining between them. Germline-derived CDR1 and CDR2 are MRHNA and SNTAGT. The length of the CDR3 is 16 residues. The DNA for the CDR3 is TGTGCCAGCAGTGAGCAGGCGAGGGGGACTCGCGAGACCCAGTACTTC. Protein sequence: CASSEQARGTRETQYF.

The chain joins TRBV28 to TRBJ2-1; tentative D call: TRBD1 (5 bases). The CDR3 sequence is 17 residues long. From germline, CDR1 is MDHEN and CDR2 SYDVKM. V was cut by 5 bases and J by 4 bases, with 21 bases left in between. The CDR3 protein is CASSLIGLGRGYNEQFF. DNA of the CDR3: TGTGCCAGCAGTCTCATCGGTCTGGGAAGGGGTTACAATGAGCAGTTCTTC.

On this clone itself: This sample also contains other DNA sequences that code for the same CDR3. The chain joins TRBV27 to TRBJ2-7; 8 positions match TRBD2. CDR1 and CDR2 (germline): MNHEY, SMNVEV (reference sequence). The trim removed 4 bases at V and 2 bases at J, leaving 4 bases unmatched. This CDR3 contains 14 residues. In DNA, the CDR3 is TGTGCCAGCAGTTCCCTAGCGGGCACCTACGAGCAGTACTTC. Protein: CASSSLAGTYEQYF.

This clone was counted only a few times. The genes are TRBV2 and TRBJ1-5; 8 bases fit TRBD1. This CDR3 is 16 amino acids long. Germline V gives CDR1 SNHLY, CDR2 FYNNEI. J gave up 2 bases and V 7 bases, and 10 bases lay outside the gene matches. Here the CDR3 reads CASTHRGEVGNQPQHF. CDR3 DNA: TGTGCCAGCACTCACAGGGGGGAGGTTGGCAATCAGCCCCAGCATTTT.

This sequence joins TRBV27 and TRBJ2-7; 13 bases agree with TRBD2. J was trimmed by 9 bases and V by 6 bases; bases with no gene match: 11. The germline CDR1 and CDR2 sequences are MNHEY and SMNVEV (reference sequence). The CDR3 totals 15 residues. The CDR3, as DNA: TGTGCCAGCAGGCCAGGACTAGCGGGGGTCCGTGGGCAGTACTTC. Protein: CASRPGLAGVRGQYF.